This T cell receptor beta chain was captured in a study of T-cell memory formation after mild COVID-19. The overall study: The study found TCR clusters largely donor specific. Study outcomes and limitations: Several responding clones turned up in pre-infection memory, indicating that cross-reactive memory may have taken part. Among clones contracting day 15 to 85, CD4/CD8 was balanced, whereas later expanders leaned CD4+.

The CDR3 extends over 15 amino acids. The trim removed 2 bases at V and 3 bases at J, leaving 3 bases unmatched. TCRdb used MiXCR to reprocess the 5' RACE reads, holding one entry per CDR3 protein. Of about 440,000 distinct CDR3 sequences detected, 20% appear once; the ten largest clones hold 7.5% to 10%. This clonotype was picked up a small number of times. Its antigen is not known. This chain links TRBV12-3 or TRBV12-4 with TRBJ2-2, with TRBD1 identical over 7 bases. The sequenced sample consisted of PBMCs or a T cell subset sorted from them (not recorded which). This clonotype was obtained from an adult woman who had mild COVID-19 (a few samples of this study predate the infection). Cell type and time point are not known. DNA for the CDR3: TGTGCCAGCAGTTTATCGACAGGGTACACCGGGGAGCTGTTTTTT. It specifies CASSLSTGYTGELFF.